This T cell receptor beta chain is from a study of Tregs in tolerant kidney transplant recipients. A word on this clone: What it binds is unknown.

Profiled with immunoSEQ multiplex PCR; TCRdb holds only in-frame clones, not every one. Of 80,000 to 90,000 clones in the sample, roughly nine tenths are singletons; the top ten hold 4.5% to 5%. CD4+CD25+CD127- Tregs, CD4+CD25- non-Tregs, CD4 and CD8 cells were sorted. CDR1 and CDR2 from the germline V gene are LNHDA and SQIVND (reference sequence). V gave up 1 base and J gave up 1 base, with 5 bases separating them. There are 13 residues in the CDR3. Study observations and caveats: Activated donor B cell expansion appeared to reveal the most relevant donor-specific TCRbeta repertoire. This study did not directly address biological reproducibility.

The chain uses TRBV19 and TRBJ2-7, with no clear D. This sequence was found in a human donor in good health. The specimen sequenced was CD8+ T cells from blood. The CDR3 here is CASSIGGSYEQYF. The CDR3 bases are TGTGCCAGTAGTATAGGCGGTTCCTACGAGCAGTACTTC.